This T cell receptor (beta chain) comes out of a study of T-cell reconstitution after alpha-beta-depleted transplantation in children. TCRbeta library preparation incorporated unique molecular identifiers. MiXCR, applied by TCRdb to the PCR reads, yields one record per CDR3 protein. Here the sample spans under 400,000 distinct CDR3 sequences, around 25% being singletons. Turning to this clonotype: No antigen is known for it.

V lost 3 bases and J lost 3, with 12 bases in between. The germline V gene has CDR1 SEHNR and CDR2 FQNEAQ (reference sequence). This CDR3 is 14 amino acids long. Whole-study findings and limits: Several hundred rapidly expanded clones from non-depleted graft cells reportedly supplied alpha-beta T cells about two months post-transplant. For some patients, TCRbeta diversity was high at day 60 because of recipient T cells and thymic progenitors that survived. Counts and diversity of T cells one year after transplant came mostly from newly produced T cells.

The specimen was PBMCs, mostly from graft donor cells, collected 180 days after TCRalphabeta/CD19-depleted stem cell transplant. This TCR came from a male patient aged 10-17 years who had a stem cell transplant for acute lymphoblastic leukemia, so the T cells may come from the graft donor. The rearrangement uses TRBV7-9 and TRBJ2-7, with unresolved D. CDR3: CASSLLYIGYEQYF. As DNA, the CDR3 is TGTGCCAGCAGCTTGCTCTATATCGGCTACGAGCAGTACTTC. The full variable domain, its missing parts supplied by reference TRBV7-9 and TRBJ2-7, is DTGVSQNPRHKITKRGQNVTFRCDPISEHNRLYWYRQTLGQGPEFLTYFQNEAQLEKSRLLSDRFSAERPKGSFSTLEIQRTEQGDSAMYLCASSLLYIGYEQYFGPGTRLTVT.